Included here is one TCR beta chain sequence, with context. The data were obtained in a study of T-cell memory formation after mild COVID-19. This CDR3 is built from 13 residues. Trimming stripped 7 bases from V and 3 bases from J, with 12 bases between. The germline V gene encodes CDR1 MNHEY and CDR2 SMNVEV (reference sequence). MiXCR was run by TCRdb on the 5' RACE reads, yielding one entry per CDR3 protein. Seen here are 500,000 to 600,000 distinct CDR3 sequences, roughly 18% observed once, and the top ten hold 12%. This chain joins TRBV27 and TRBJ1-2; D remains unclear. Source material: PBMCs or a T cell subset sorted from them (not recorded which). This TCR derives from an adult woman who had mild COVID-19 (a few samples of this study predate the infection). Cell type and time point are not known. The CDR3: CASKPALYYGYTF. The CDR3 DNA sequence: TGTGCCAGCAAACCAGCCTTGTACTATGGCTACACCTTC.